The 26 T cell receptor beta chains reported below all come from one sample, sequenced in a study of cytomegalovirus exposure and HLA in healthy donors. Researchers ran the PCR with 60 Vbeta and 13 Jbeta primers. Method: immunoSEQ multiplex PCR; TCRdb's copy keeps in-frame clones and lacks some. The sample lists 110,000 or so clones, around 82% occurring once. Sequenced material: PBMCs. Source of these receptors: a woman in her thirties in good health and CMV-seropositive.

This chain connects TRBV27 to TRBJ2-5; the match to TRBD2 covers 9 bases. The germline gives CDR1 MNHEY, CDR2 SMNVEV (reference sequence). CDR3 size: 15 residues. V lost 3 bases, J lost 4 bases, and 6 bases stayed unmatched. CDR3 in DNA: TGTGCCAGCAGTTTTGGCGGGGGGGTAGGAGAGACCCAGTACTTC. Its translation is CASSFGGGVGETQYF.

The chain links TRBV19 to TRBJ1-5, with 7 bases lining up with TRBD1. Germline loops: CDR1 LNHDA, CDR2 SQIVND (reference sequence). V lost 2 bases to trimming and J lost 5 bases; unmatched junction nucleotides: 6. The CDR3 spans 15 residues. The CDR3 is CASSITGAAHQPQHF. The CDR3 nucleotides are TGTGCCAGTAGTATAACAGGGGCGGCACATCAGCCCCAGCATTTT.

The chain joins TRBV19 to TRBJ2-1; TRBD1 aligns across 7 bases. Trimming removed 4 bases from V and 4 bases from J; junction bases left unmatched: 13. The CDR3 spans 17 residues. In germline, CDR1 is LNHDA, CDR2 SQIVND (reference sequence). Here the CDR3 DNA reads TGTGCCAGTAGTAGGGGACAGTCCGAACCTGCTTACAATGAGCAGTTCTTC. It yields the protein CASSRGQSEPAYNEQFF.

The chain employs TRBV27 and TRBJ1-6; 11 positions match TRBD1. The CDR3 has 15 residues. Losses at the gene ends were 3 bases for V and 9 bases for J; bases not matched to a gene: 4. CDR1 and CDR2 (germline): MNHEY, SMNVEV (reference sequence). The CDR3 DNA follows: TGTGCCAGCAGTTTGGGGACAGGGGGTTTTTCACCCCTCCACTTT. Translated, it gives CASSLGTGGFSPLHF.

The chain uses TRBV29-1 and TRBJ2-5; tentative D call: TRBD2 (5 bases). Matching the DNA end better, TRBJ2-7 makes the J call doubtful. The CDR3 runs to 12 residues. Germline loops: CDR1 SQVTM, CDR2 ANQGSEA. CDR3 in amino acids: CSVGILSYEQYF. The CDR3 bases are TGCAGCGTCGGGATCTTGTCCTACGAGCAGTACTTC.

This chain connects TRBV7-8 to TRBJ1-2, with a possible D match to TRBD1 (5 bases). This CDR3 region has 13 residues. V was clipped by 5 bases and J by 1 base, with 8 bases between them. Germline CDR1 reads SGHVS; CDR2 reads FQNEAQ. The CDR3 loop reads CASSVGHNYGYTF. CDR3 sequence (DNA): TGTGCCAGCAGCGTCGGACATAACTATGGCTACACCTTC.

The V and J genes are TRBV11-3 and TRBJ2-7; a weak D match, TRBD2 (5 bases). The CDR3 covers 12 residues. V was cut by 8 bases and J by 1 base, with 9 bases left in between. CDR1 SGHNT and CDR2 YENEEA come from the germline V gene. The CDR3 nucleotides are TGTGCCAGCGGAGGAGGTTCCTACGAGCAGTACTTC. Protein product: CASGGGSYEQYF.

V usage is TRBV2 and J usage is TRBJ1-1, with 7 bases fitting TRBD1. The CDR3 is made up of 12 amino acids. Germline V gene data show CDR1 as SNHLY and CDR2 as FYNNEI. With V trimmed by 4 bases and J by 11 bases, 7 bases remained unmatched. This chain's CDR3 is CASSATGPEAFF. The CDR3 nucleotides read TGTGCCAGCAGTGCGACAGGGCCCGAGGCTTTCTTT.

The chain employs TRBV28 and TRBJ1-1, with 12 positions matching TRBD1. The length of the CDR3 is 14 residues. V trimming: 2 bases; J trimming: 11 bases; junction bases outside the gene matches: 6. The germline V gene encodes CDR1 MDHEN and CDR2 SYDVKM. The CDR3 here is CASSLMGTGGLAFF. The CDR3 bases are TGTGCCAGCAGTTTAATGGGGACAGGGGGCCTGGCTTTCTTT.

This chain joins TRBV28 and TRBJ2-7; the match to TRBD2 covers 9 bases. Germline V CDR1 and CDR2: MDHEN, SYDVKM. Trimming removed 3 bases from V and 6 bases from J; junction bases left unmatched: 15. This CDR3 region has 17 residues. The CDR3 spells CASSFPGPGTSSLEQYF. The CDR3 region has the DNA TGTGCCAGCAGTTTTCCCGGCCCCGGGACTAGCTCCCTCGAGCAGTACTTC.

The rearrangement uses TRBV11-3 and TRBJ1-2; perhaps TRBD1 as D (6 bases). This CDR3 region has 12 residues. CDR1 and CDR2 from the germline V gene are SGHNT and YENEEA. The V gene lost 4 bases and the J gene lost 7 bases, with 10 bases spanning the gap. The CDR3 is CASSSGVLGYTF. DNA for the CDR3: TGTGCCAGCAGCTCAGGGGTACTTGGCTACACCTTC.

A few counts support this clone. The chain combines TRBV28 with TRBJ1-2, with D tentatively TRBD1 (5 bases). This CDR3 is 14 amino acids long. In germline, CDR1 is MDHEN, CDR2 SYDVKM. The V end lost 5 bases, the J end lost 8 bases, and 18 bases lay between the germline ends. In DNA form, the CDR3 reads TGTGCCAGCAGTCCGAACGCAGGGTATAAGGGCTACACCTTC. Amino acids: CASSPNAGYKGYTF.

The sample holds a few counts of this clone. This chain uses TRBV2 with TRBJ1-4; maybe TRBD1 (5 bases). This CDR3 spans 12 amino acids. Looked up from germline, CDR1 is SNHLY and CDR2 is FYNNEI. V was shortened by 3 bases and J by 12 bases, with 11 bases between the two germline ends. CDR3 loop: CASSEGGLELFF. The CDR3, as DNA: TGTGCCAGCAGTGAGGGGGGGTTGGAACTGTTTTTT.

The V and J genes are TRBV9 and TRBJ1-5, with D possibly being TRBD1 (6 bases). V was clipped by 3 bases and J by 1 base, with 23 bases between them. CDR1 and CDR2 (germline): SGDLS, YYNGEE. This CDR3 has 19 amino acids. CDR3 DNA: TGTGCCAGCAGCGCCCCCTACATGACAGGCAACGGGAGCAATCAGCCCCAGCATTTT. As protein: CASSAPYMTGNGSNQPQHF.

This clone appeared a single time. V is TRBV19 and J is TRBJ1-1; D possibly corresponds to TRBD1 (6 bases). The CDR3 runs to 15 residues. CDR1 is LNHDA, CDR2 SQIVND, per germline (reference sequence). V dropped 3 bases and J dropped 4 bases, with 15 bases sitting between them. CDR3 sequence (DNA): TGTGCCAGTAGTATTCCACAGGGTTTCGGCACTGAAGCTTTCTTT. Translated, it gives CASSIPQGFGTEAFF.

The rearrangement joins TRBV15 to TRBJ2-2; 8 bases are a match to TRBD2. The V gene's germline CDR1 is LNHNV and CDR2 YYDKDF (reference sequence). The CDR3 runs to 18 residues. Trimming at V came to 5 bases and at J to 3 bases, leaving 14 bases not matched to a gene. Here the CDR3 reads CATSGRPPGTRYTGELFF. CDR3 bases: TGTGCCACCAGCGGACGACCCCCCGGGACTAGGTACACCGGGGAGCTGTTTTTT.

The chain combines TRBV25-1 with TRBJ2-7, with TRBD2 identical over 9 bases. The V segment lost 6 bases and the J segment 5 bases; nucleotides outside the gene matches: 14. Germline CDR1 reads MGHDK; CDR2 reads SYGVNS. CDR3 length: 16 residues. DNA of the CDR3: TGTGCCAGCAGGAAGACTAGCGGTGTCATGTTTCACGAGCAGTACTTC. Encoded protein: CASRKTSGVMFHEQYF.

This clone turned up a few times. CDR3 in amino acids: CASSLTGLAVQETQYF. As DNA, the CDR3 is TGTGCCAGCAGCCTAACGGGACTAGCGGTTCAAGAGACCCAGTACTTC. The chain is built from TRBV14 and TRBJ2-5; 11 nucleotides line up with TRBD2. Germline V lookup: CDR1 SGHDN, CDR2 FVKESK. This CDR3 spans 16 amino acids. The trim removed 4 bases at V and 2 bases at J, leaving 6 bases unmatched.

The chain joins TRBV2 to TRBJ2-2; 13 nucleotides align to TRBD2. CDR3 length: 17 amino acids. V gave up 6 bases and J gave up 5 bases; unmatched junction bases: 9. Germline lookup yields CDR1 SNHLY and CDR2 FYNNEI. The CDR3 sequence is CASRRTSGRLGTGELFF. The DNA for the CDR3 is TGTGCCAGCAGACGGACTAGCGGGAGATTAGGGACCGGGGAGCTGTTTTTT.

The CDR3 coding sequence is TGTGCCAGCAGCCACCCCTCGGGAGGCGCTGAAGCTTTCTTT. Protein: CASSHPSGGAEAFF. The chain uses TRBV4-2 and TRBJ1-1; D is ambiguous. Germline V gene lookup returns CDR1 LGHNA and CDR2 YNFKEQ. V lost 3 bases and J lost 6, with 14 bases in between. The CDR3 covers 14 residues.

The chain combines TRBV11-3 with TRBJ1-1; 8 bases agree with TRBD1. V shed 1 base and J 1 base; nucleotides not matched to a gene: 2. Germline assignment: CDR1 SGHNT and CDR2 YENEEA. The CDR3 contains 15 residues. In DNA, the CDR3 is TGTGCCAGCAGCTTAGGAGGGACAGGGAACACTGAAGCTTTCTTT. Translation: CASSLGGTGNTEAFF.

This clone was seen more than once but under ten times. In DNA, the CDR3 is TGCGCCAGCAGCTTGGCGAGGACACATACCTACGAGCAGTACTTC. The encoded protein is CASSLARTHTYEQYF. The chain couples TRBV5-1 to TRBJ2-7; TRBD1 might be the D (5 bases). The ends were cut back, 0 bases at V and 2 bases at J, with 12 bases in the middle. The CDR3 loop spans 15 amino acids. Per germline, CDR1 SGHRS and CDR2 YFSETQ.

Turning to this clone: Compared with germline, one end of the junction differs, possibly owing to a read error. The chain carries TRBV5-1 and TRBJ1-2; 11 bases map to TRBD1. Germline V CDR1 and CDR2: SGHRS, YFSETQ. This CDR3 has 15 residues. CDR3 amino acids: CAGSLGTGGMWGYTF. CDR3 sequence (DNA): TGCGCCGGCAGCTTGGGGACAGGGGGTATGTGGGGCTACACCTTC.

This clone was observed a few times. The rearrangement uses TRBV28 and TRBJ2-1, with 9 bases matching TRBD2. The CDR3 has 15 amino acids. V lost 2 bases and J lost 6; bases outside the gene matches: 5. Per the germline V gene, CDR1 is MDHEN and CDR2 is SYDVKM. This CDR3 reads CASSLAGGPLNEQFF. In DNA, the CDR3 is TGTGCCAGCAGTTTAGCGGGGGGGCCTCTCAATGAGCAGTTCTTC.

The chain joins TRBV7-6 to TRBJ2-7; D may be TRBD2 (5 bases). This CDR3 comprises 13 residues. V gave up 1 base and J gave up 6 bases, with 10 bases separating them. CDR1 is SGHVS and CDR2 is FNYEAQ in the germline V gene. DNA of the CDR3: TGTGCCAGCAGCTTAGGAACTAGTGGCGAGCAGTACTTC. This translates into CASSLGTSGEQYF.

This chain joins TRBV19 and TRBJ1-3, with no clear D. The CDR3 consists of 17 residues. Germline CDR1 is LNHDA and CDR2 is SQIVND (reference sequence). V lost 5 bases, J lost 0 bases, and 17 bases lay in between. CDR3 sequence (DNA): TGTGCCAGTAGTGCCCGCCTCACGCCCTACTCTGGAAACACCATATATTTT. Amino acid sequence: CASSARLTPYSGNTIYF.